What follows are 26 T cell receptor beta chains derived from one specimen sequenced in a study of T cell clonotyping in hematopoietic cell transplantation. Libraries were prepared by immunoSEQ multiplex PCR; TCRdb keeps only in-frame clonotypes and omits some of them. Of tens of thousands of clones in the sample, about 93% were seen once. Source material: peripheral blood mononuclear cells. These receptors all stem from a woman in her fifties or sixties in good health. Some clones in this sample may be carry-over from other donors' samples.

V is TRBV5-6 and J is TRBJ1-2; a weak D match, TRBD1 (5 bases). V was cut by 3 bases and J by 11 bases, with 11 bases left in between. The CDR3 runs 11 residues. The germline CDR1 and CDR2 sequences are SGHDT and YYEEEE. The DNA of the CDR3 is TGTGCCAGCAGCTCGGGACCTCGATACACCTTC. It is translated as CASSSGPRYTF.

The chain links TRBV4-1 to TRBJ2-3, with D tentatively TRBD1 or TRBD2 (5 bases each). The CDR3 totals 16 residues. CDR1 is MGHRA and CDR2 is YSYEKL in the germline V gene. Trimming shortened V by 0 bases and J by 3 bases, and 13 bases separated the two germline ends. CDR3 sequence reads: CASSQEGTRGTDTQYF. DNA of the CDR3: TGCGCCAGCAGCCAAGAAGGGACCCGCGGAACAGATACGCAGTATTTT.

This chain links TRBV7-9 with TRBJ2-1; D may match TRBD1 or TRBD2 (5 bases each). With 2 bases removed from V and 4 bases from J, the gap between germline ends came to 15 bases. Germline V gene lookup returns CDR1 SEHNR and CDR2 FQNEAQ (reference sequence). CDR3 length: 16 residues. CDR3 sequence: CASSLSWDEIYNEQFF. For the CDR3, the DNA is TGTGCCAGCAGCTTAAGTTGGGACGAAATTTACAATGAGCAGTTCTTC.

In its sample, this clone was seen once. This chain links TRBV5-1 with TRBJ1-2; the match to TRBD1 covers 8 bases. CDR1 and CDR2 (germline): SGHRS, YFSETQ. There are 14 residues in the CDR3. J was trimmed by 3 bases and V by 0 bases; bases with no gene match: 1. The CDR3, as DNA: TGCGCCAGCAGCTTGGGGGGACAGGACTATGGCTACACCTTC. Amino acids: CASSLGGQDYGYTF.

This chain joins TRBV7-9 and TRBJ1-3, with unresolved D. Germline values: CDR1 SEHNR, CDR2 FQNEAQ (reference sequence). The CDR3 runs 15 residues. With 2 bases removed from V and 4 bases from J, the gap between germline ends came to 12 bases. The CDR3, as DNA: TGTGCCAGCAGCTTAACTTACCGTCTCGGAAACACCATATATTTT. This encodes CASSLTYRLGNTIYF.

The J gene is TRBJ1-5, the V gene TRBV2, with D unresolved. The V and J ends lost 6 bases and 0 bases respectively, with 18 bases between them. The germline V gene encodes CDR1 SNHLY and CDR2 FYNNEI. The CDR3 is 17 amino acids. The CDR3 loop reads CASSPNFQLYSNQPQHF. CDR3 DNA: TGTGCCAGCAGCCCAAATTTCCAGCTTTATAGCAATCAGCCCCAGCATTTT. The full variable domain, rest sourced from reference TRBV2 and TRBJ1-5, is EPEVTQTPSHQVTQMGQEVILRCVPISNHLYFYWYRQILGQKVEFLVSFYNNEISEKSEIFDDQFSVERPDGSNFTLKIRSTKLEDSAMYFCASSPNFQLYSNQPQHFGDGTRLSIL.

The genes are TRBV18 and TRBJ1-5; a weak D match, TRBD1 (6 bases). The V gene's germline CDR1 is KGHSH and CDR2 LQKENI. This CDR3 comprises 15 residues. With 1 base removed from V and 3 bases from J, the gap between germline ends came to 10 bases. This chain's CDR3 is CASSPLGTNNQPQHF. The CDR3 DNA reads TGTGCCAGCTCACCACTCGGGACAAACAATCAGCCCCAGCATTTT.

The rearrangement uses TRBV6-5 and TRBJ1-2; a possible D gene is TRBD1 (6 bases). Trimming shortened V by 2 bases and J by 5 bases, and 12 bases separated the two germline ends. The CDR3 covers 14 residues. Germline V gene lookup returns CDR1 MNHEY and CDR2 SVGAGI. CDR3 in DNA: TGTGCCAGCAGTTACGTACAGGGCGGATATGGCTACACCTTC. Its translation is CASSYVQGGYGYTF.

The chain carries TRBV4-1 and TRBJ2-7; D unresolved. Germline lookup yields CDR1 MGHRA and CDR2 YSYEKL. This CDR3 spans 17 amino acids. Trimming removed 1 base from V and 5 bases from J, with 21 bases in between. The CDR3 loop is CASSQANLLATPNEQYF. CDR3 bases: TGCGCCAGCAGCCAAGCGAACCTTCTGGCCACCCCCAACGAGCAGTACTTC.

The chain joins TRBV4-3 to TRBJ1-1, with 9 bases fitting TRBD1. V lost 4 bases and J lost 3; bases outside the gene matches: 12. In germline, CDR1 is LGHNA, CDR2 YSLEER. The CDR3 is 17 amino acids. The CDR3 here is CASSLNPGTGMDTEAFF. The CDR3 region has the DNA TGCGCCAGCAGCCTAAACCCAGGGACAGGGATGGACACTGAAGCTTTCTTT.

The genes are TRBV6-5 and TRBJ1-3; the match to TRBD1 covers 8 bases. Germline lookup yields CDR1 MNHEY and CDR2 SVGAGI. The CDR3 contains 15 residues. V was clipped by 5 bases and J by 4 bases; unmatched bases: 7. CDR3 nucleotide sequence: TGTGCCAGCAGTACCACAGGGGGGAGAGGAAACACCATATATTTT. Residues: CASSTTGGRGNTIYF.

The chain carries TRBV7-9 and TRBJ1-6, with 9 bases fitting TRBD1. CDR3 length: 18 amino acids. From germline, CDR1 is SEHNR and CDR2 FQNEAQ (reference sequence). After removal of 3 bases from V and 5 bases from J, the junction contained 11 bases not matched to a gene. The CDR3 loop reads CASSFVTGGALDNSPLHF. In nucleotides, the CDR3 is TGTGCCAGCAGCTTCGTCACAGGGGGCGCTTTGGATAATTCACCCCTCCACTTT.

This clone has a single count. The chain is built from TRBV19 and TRBJ1-2; TRBD1 is a possible D gene (5 bases). The germline gives CDR1 LNHDA, CDR2 SQIVND (reference sequence). The CDR3 is made up of 15 amino acids. The V and J ends lost 0 bases and 4 bases respectively, with 12 bases between them. The CDR3 DNA reads as TGTGCCAGTAGTATAGAGTTGGGACTCGGCTATGGCTACACCTTC. Translated, it gives CASSIELGLGYGYTF.

This sequence joins TRBV6-5 and TRBJ1-1; D perhaps matches TRBD1 (5 bases). The CDR3 loop spans 14 amino acids. Germline V CDR1 and CDR2: MNHEY, SVGAGI. V was pared by 7 bases and J by 5 bases, with 17 bases between. The CDR3 coding sequence is TGTGCCAGCAACTCCGTCGGGGCTTATACTGAAGCTTTCTTT. Translation gives CASNSVGAYTEAFF.

V usage is TRBV30 and J usage is TRBJ1-3; no clear D gene. Germline V lookup: CDR1 GTSNPN, CDR2 SVGIG (reference sequence). This CDR3 comprises 14 residues. Between the trimmed V and J ends, which lost 0 bases and 0 bases, there was a span of 6 bases. The CDR3 loop is CAWSVRGSGNTIYF. CDR3 coding DNA: TGTGCCTGGAGTGTACGGGGCTCTGGAAACACCATATATTTT.

The chain couples TRBV28 to TRBJ2-7; 9 bases are a match to TRBD1. The trim removed 2 bases at V and 6 bases at J, leaving 2 bases unmatched. Germline V gene sequence: CDR1 MDHEN, CDR2 SYDVKM. CDR3 length: 13 residues. The CDR3 nucleotides are TGTGCCAGCAGTTTACCGGACAGGGGCGAGCAGTACTTC. Protein product: CASSLPDRGEQYF.

This chain links TRBV19 with TRBJ1-1, with D tentatively TRBD1 (6 bases). The V end lost 9 bases, the J end lost 4 bases, and 18 bases lay between the germline ends. Germline CDR1 is LNHDA and CDR2 is SQIVND (reference sequence). The CDR3 spans 14 residues. The CDR3 region has the DNA TGTGCCAGCCAACCAGGGGATGTAGTCACTGAAGCTTTCTTT. Its translation: CASQPGDVVTEAFF.

This chain uses TRBV6-5 with TRBJ1-2; 9 bases agree with TRBD1. This CDR3 region has 15 residues. J gave up 4 bases and V 5 bases, and 8 bases lay outside the gene matches. The germline V gene has CDR1 MNHEY and CDR2 SVGAGI. Here the CDR3 DNA reads TGTGCCAGCAGTGCTATGACAGGGGGATTCTATGGCTACACCTTC. This codes for CASSAMTGGFYGYTF.

J is TRBJ2-3 and V is TRBV7-2; TRBD2 matches 8 bases. In germline, CDR1 is SGHTA, CDR2 FQGNSA. J lost 6 bases, V lost 1 base, and 6 bases had no gene match. The length of the CDR3 is 15 residues. The CDR3 DNA reads TGTGCCAGCAGCTTAGTGGTGGTAGCGGGGGATACGCAGTATTTT. As protein: CASSLVVVAGDTQYF.

This chain joins TRBV7-3 and TRBJ1-5; 10 bases are shared with TRBD1. In germline, CDR1 is SGHTA, CDR2 FQGTGA. With V trimmed by 4 bases and J by 6 bases, 9 bases remained unmatched. The CDR3 runs 16 residues. The CDR3 reads CASSCQGQGESQPQHF. CDR3 nucleotides: TGTGCCAGCAGCTGCCAAGGACAGGGGGAAAGTCAGCCCCAGCATTTT.

This chain connects TRBV7-2 to TRBJ2-1, with D possibly TRBD1 on 5 matching bases. Germline CDR1 SGHTA, CDR2 FQGNSA. The CDR3 loop spans 16 amino acids. The germline V and J ends were trimmed by 5 bases and 0 bases, with 14 bases remaining between them. The CDR3 bases are TGTGCCAGCAGCAGACAGTTGATGTTCTCCTACAATGAGCAGTTCTTC. It codes for CASSRQLMFSYNEQFF.

The CDR3 coding sequence is TGTGCCAGCAGCTTGGGGCTAGCGGGGGGTGTCACCGGGGAGCTGTTTTTT. Residues: CASSLGLAGGVTGELFF. The chain employs TRBV5-5 and TRBJ2-2, with 11 bases aligning to TRBD2. Germline lookup yields CDR1 SGHKS and CDR2 YYEKEE (reference sequence). The ends lost 0 bases at V and 4 bases at J; junction bases unmatched: 5. This CDR3 has 17 residues.

The chain combines TRBV7-2 with TRBJ1-1, with no clear D. CDR3 length: 14 residues. Germline loops: CDR1 SGHTA, CDR2 FQGNSA. The V and J ends lost 1 base and 1 base respectively, with 7 bases between them. The CDR3 loop reads CASSLGPTNTEAFF. CDR3 bases: TGTGCCAGCAGCTTAGGACCGACGAACACTGAAGCTTTCTTT.

The V gene is TRBV7-7, the J gene TRBJ2-2; D possibly corresponds to TRBD1 (6 bases). Trimming shortened V by 6 bases and J by 7 bases, and 12 bases separated the two germline ends. The CDR3 is 13 residues long. Germline V gene lookup returns CDR1 SSHAT and CDR2 FNYEAQ (reference sequence). The CDR3 nucleotides are TGTGCCAGCAGTCAGGGGATCGGCGGGGAGCTGTTTTTT. Translation gives CASSQGIGGELFF. Filled out from reference TRBV7-7 and TRBJ2-2, the complete variable domain reads GAGVSQSPRYKVTKRGQDVTLRCDPISSHATLYWYQQALGQGPEFLTYFNYEAQPDKSGLPSDRFSAERPEGSISTLTIQRTEQRDSAMYRCASSQGIGGELFFGEGSRLTVL.

The chain carries TRBV7-8 and TRBJ1-1, with no clear D. Trimming shortened V by 5 bases and J by 0 bases, and 13 bases separated the two germline ends. The germline V gene encodes CDR1 SGHVS and CDR2 FQNEAQ. CDR3 length: 15 residues. The CDR3 DNA reads as TGTGCCAGCAGCCGCCGATCTCACATGAACACTGAAGCTTTCTTT. This translates into CASSRRSHMNTEAFF.

The V gene is TRBV4-2, the J gene TRBJ2-7, with TRBD1 as a possible D gene (5 bases). V shed 2 bases and J shed 1 base, with 15 bases lying between them. Germline V gene sequence: CDR1 LGHNA, CDR2 YNFKEQ. The CDR3 loop spans 16 amino acids. The DNA for the CDR3 is TGTGCCAGCAGCCAATCGTTTGGGGCTACGTCCTACGAGCAGTACTTC. This gives the protein CASSQSFGATSYEQYF.